The clone carrying this T cell receptor (beta chain) was observed a handful of times. The method was immunoSEQ multiplex PCR; TCRdb's version includes in-frame clones alone and lacks a portion of them. This table holds under 300,000 clones, around 92% found once. The data originate from a study of blood T cell repertoires in COVID-19. Trimming left V 5 bases short and J 8 bases short, with 15 bases between. This CDR3 is built from 13 residues. Looked up from germline, CDR1 is SGHVS and CDR2 is FQNEAQ. The rearrangement uses TRBV7-8 and TRBJ1-2, with D possibly TRBD1 on 5 matching bases. What was sequenced was PBMCs or T cells enriched from blood (not recorded which). The origin of this receptor is a woman aged 55 to 70 who had recovered from COVID-19. The chain's CDR3 is CASSGQGFEGYTF. The CDR3 region has the DNA TGTGCCAGCAGCGGGCAGGGTTTCGAAGGCTACACCTTC.